This is a list of T cell receptor beta chains from one sample in a study of cytomegalovirus exposure and HLA in healthy donors. Clones were sequenced by immunoSEQ multiplex PCR, and TCRdb holds only the in-frame ones, with some missing. The table has 65,000 to 90,000 clones, 78% seen once; the top ten hold 7.5% to 10%. The sequencing input was PBMCs. The receptors originated from a woman aged 40 to 55 in good health and CMV-seropositive. The conserved cysteine and the conserved F or W are not part of the CDR3 here.

J gene	V gene	CDR3 protein
TRBJ2-1	TRBV4-2	ASSQGGGGNNEQF
TRBJ2-7	TRBV6-5	ASSYVISGGVGEQY
TRBJ2-1	TRBV6-5	ASKRGGDYNEQF
TRBJ2-1	TRBV28	ASSPSGGDEQF
TRBJ1-2	TRBV19	ASSITSYYGYT
TRBJ2-3	TRBV7-3	ASSPWGGDTQY
TRBJ2-3	TRBV19	ASNGPGLAGAHPSTDTQY
TRBJ2-5	TRBV9	ASSAGQLPGKETQY
TRBJ2-1	TRBV5-6	ASSPGQLSSYNEQF
TRBJ2-1	TRBV7-7	ASSSGQGGNEQF
TRBJ2-7	TRBV28	ASSPHGQSYEQY
TRBJ1-3	TRBV7-2	ASSPRDLSGNTIY
TRBJ2-5	TRBV7-9	ASSSAMGAGTQY
TRBJ1-2	TRBV21-1	ASSKTGGYGYT
TRBJ1-2	TRBV6-5	ASSYTMTGNYGYT
TRBJ2-1	TRBV7-9	ASLRPRGNEQF
TRBJ1-2	TRBV5-1	ASRNTGTGHYGYT
TRBJ2-1	TRBV4-2	ASSQDLSNEQF
TRBJ1-1	TRBV6-1	ASRLREAF
TRBJ1-6	TRBV28	ASTLGRQFNSPLH
TRBJ1-1	TRBV7-9	ASSEGQGMSTEAF
TRBJ2-7	TRBV27	ASSRDYDPSYEQY
TRBJ1-6	TRBV10-1	ASSEIRDRLFPLH
TRBJ1-5	TRBV6-5	ASSGQNNQPQH
TRBJ2-1	TRBV5-6	ASSHTSSYEQF
TRBJ1-2	TRBV6-1	ASSEWGTTNYGYT
TRBJ1-1	TRBV2	ASIDDRMGAEAF
TRBJ1-4	TRBV9	ASSPWTGGNEKLF
TRBJ1-1	TRBV29-1	SVRQFMNTEAF
TRBJ2-5	TRBV19	ASNPGQGSQY
TRBJ1-3	TRBV5-8	ASSLGQGAGNTIY
TRBJ1-6	TRBV27	ASTDDRGGSPLH
TRBJ2-3	TRBV11-2	ASSLGEFVGTDTQY
TRBJ2-7	TRBV6-1	ASSEWGTTEQY
TRBJ2-1	TRBV5-1	ASSPGQGPYNEQF
TRBJ2-5	TRBV19	ASSTLGTDQETQY